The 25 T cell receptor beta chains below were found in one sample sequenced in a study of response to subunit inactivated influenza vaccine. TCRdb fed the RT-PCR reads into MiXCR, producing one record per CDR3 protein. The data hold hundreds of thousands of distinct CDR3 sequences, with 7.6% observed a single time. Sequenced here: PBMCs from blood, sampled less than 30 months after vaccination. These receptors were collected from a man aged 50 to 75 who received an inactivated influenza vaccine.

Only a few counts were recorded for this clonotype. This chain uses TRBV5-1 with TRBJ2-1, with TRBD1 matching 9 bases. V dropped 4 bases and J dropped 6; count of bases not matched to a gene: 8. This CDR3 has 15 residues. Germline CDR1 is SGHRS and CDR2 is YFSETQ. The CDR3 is CASSVRTGVVNEQFF. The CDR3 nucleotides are TGCGCCAGCAGCGTTAGGACAGGGGTTGTCAATGAGCAGTTCTTC.

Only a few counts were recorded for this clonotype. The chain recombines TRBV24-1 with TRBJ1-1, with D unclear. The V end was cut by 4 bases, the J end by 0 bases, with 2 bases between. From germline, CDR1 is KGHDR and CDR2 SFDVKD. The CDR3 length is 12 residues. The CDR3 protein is CATSDMNTEAFF. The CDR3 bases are TGTGCCACCAGTGACATGAACACTGAAGCTTTCTTT.

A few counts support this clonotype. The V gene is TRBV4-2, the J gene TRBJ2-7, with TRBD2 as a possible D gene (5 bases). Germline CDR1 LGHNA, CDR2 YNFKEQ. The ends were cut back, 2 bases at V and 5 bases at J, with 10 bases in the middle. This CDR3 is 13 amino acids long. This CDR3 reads CASSQRVEDEQYF. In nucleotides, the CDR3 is TGTGCCAGCAGCCAACGGGTGGAGGACGAGCAGTACTTC.

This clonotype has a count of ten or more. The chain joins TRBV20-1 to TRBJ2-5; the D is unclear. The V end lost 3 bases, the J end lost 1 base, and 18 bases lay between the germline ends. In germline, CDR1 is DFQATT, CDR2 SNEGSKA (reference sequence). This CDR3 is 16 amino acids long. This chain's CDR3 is CSASPAIKEGQETQYF. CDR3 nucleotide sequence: TGCAGTGCTAGTCCGGCAATAAAGGAAGGCCAAGAGACCCAGTACTTC.

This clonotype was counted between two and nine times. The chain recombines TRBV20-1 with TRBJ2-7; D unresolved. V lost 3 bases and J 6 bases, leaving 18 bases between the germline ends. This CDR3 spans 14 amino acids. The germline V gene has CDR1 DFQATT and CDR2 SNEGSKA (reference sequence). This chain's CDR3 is CSARKAMGKGEQYF. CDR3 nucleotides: TGCAGTGCTAGGAAGGCGATGGGGAAAGGCGAGCAGTACTTC.

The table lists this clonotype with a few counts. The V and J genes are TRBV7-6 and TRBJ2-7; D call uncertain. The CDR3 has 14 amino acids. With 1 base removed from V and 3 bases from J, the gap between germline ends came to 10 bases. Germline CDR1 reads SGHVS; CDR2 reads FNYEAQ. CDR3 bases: TGTGCCAGCAGCTTAGGCGGAACCGGCTACGAGCAGTACTTC. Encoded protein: CASSLGGTGYEQYF.

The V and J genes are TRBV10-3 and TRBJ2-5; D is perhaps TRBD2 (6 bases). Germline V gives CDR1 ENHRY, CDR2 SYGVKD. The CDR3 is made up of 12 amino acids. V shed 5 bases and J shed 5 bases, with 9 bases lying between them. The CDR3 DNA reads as TGTGCCATCAGTCCAGGGAGGGAGACCCAGTACTTC. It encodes CAISPGRETQYF.

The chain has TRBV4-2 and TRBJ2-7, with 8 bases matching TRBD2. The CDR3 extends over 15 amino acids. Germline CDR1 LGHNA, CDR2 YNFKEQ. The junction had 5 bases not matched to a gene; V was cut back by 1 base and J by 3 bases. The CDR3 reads CASSQVSGRSYEQYF. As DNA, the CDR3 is TGTGCCAGCAGCCAAGTGAGCGGGAGAAGCTACGAGCAGTACTTC.

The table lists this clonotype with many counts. CDR3 protein: CASRSNTEAFF. The CDR3 DNA reads TGTGCCAGCAGATCTAACACTGAAGCTTTCTTT. This chain connects TRBV6-5 to TRBJ1-1, with D hard to call. Germline loops: CDR1 MNHEY, CDR2 SVGAGI. V lost 6 bases and J lost 2, with 4 bases in between. This CDR3 region has 11 residues.

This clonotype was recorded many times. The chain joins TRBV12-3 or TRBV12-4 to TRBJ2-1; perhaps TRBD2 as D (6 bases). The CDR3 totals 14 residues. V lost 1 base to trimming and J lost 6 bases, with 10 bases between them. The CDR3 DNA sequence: TGTGCCAGCAGTTTAGTGATCGGGGGCAATGAGCAGTTCTTC. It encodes CASSLVIGGNEQFF.

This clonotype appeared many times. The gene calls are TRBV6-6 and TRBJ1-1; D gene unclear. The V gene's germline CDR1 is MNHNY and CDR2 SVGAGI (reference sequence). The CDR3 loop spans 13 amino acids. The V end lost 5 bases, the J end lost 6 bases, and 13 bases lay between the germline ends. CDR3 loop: CASSHNSLAEAFF. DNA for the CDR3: TGTGCCAGCAGTCATAACAGTCTGGCTGAAGCTTTCTTT.

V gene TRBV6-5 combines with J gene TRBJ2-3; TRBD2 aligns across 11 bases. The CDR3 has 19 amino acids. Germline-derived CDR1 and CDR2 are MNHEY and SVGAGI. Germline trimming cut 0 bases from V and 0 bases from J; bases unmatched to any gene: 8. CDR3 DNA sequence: TGTGCCAGCAGTTACTCGATCTTTAGGACTAGCGGGAGCACAGATACGCAGTATTTT. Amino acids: CASSYSIFRTSGSTDTQYF.

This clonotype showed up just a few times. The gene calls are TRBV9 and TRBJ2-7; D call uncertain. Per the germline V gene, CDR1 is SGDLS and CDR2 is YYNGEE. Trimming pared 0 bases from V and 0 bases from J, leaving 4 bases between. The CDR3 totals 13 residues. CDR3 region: CASSVGASYEQYF. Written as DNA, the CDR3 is TGTGCCAGCAGCGTAGGGGCCTCCTACGAGCAGTACTTC.

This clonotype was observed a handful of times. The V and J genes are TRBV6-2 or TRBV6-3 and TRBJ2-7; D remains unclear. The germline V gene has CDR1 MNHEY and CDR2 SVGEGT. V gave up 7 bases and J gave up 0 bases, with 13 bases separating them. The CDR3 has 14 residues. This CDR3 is CASIKDLNSYEQYF. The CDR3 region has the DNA TGTGCCAGCATCAAAGACTTGAACTCCTACGAGCAGTACTTC.

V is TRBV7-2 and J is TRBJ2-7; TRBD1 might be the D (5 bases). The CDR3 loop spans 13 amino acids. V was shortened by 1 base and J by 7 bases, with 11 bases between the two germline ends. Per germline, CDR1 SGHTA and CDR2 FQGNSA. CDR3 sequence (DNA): TGTGCCAGCAGCTTAGTCCAGTCAGGGGAGCAGTACTTC. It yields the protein CASSLVQSGEQYF.

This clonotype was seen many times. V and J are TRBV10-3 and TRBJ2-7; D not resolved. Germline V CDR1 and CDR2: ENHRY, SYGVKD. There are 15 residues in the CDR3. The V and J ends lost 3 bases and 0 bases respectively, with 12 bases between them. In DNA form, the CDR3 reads TGTGCCATCAGTGATACCGCCGGAAGCTCCTACGAGCAGTACTTC. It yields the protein CAISDTAGSSYEQYF.

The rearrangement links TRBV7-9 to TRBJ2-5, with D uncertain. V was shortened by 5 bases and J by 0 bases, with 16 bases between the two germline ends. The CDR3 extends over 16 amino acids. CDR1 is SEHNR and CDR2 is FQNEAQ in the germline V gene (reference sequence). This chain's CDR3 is CASSPQLFVYQETQYF. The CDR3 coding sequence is TGTGCCAGCAGCCCCCAGTTGTTTGTGTACCAAGAGACCCAGTACTTC. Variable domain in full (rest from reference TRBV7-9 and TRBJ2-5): DTGVSQNPRHKITKRGQNVTFRCDPISEHNRLYWYRQTLGQGPEFLTYFQNEAQLEKSRLLSDRFSAERPKGSFSTLEIQRTEQGDSAMYLCASSPQLFVYQETQYFGPGTRLLVL.

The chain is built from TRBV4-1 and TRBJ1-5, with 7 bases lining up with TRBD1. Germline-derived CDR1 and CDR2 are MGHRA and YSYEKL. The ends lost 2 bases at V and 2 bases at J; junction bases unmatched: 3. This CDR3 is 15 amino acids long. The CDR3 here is CASSQYDRGNQPQHF. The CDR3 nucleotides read TGCGCCAGCAGCCAATACGACAGGGGCAATCAGCCCCAGCATTTT.

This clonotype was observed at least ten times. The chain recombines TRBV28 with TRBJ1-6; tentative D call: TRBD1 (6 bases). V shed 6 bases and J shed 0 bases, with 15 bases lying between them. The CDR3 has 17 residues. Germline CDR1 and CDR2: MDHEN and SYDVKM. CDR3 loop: CASRPGHRSSYNSPLHF. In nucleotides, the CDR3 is TGTGCCAGCAGACCGGGACATAGGAGCTCCTATAATTCACCCCTCCACTTT.

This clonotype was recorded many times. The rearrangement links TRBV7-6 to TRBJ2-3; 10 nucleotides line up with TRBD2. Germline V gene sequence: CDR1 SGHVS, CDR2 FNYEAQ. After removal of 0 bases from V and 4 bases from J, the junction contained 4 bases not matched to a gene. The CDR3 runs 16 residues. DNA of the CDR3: TGTGCCAGCAGCTTAGCAACTAGCGGGATCCCAGATACGCAGTATTTT. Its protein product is CASSLATSGIPDTQYF. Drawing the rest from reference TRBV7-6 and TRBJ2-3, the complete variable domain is GAGVSQSPRYKVTKRGQDVALRCDPISGHVSLYWYRQALGQGPEFLTYFNYEAQQDKSGLPNDRFSAERPEGSISTLTIQRTEQRDSAMYRCASSLATSGIPDTQYFGPGTRLTVL.

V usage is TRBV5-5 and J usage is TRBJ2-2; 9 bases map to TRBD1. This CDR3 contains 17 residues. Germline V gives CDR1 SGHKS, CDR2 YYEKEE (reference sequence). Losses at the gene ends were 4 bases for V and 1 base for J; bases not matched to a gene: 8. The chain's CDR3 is CASSPTGGSLNTGELFF. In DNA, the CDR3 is TGTGCCAGCAGCCCGACAGGGGGATCCTTGAACACCGGGGAGCTGTTTTTT.

CDR3 sequence reads: CASSGTKNIQYF. DNA of the CDR3: TGCGCCAGCAGTGGGACGAAAAACATTCAGTACTTC. The chain links TRBV5-1 to TRBJ2-4, with D perhaps given as TRBD1 or TRBD2 (5 bases each). Trimming pared 5 bases from V and 4 bases from J, leaving 7 bases between. CDR1 and CDR2 (germline): SGHRS, YFSETQ. The CDR3 has 12 amino acids.

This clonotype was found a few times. CDR3 bases: TGTGCCAGCAGCCTGCCCGGGACTGACTCCTACAATGAGCAGTTCTTC. Its translation: CASSLPGTDSYNEQFF. The chain carries TRBV7-9 and TRBJ2-1; D is perhaps TRBD2 (6 bases). V lost 5 bases and J 0 bases, leaving 14 bases between the germline ends. Germline assignment: CDR1 SEHNR and CDR2 FQNEAQ (reference sequence). The CDR3 spans 16 residues. Based on the CDR3 plus reference TRBV7-9 and TRBJ2-1, the full variable domain is DTGVSQNPRHKITKRGQNVTFRCDPISEHNRLYWYRQTLGQGPEFLTYFQNEAQLEKSRLLSDRFSAERPKGSFSTLEIQRTEQGDSAMYLCASSLPGTDSYNEQFFGPGTRLTVL.

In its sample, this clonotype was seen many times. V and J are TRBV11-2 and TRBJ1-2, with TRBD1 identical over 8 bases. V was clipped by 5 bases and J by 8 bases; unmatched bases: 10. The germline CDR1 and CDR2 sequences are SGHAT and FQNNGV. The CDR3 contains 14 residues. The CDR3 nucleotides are TGTGCCAGCAGCCCGGACAGGGCCCCAGGGGGCTACACCTTC. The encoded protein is CASSPDRAPGGYTF.

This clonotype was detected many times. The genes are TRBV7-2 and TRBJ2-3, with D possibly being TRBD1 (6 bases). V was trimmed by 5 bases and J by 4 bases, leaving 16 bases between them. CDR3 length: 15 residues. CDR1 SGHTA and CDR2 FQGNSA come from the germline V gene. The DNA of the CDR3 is TGTGCCAGCAGCCCGCGGTCCAGGGGCGCAGATACGCAGTATTTT. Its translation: CASSPRSRGADTQYF.